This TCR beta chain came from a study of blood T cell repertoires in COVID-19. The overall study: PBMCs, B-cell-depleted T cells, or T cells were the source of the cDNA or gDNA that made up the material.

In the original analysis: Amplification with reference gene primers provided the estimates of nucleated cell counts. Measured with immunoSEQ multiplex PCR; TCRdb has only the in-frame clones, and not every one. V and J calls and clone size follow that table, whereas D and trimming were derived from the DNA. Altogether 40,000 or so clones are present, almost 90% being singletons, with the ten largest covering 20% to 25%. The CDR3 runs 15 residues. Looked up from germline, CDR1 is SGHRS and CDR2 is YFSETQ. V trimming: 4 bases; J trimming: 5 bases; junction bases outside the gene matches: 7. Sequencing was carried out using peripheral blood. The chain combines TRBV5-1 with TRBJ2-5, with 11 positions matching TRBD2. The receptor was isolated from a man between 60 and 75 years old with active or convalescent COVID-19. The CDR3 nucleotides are TGCGCCAGCAGCGACCTGACTAGCGGGAAGGAGACCCAGTACTTC. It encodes CASSDLTSGKETQYF.